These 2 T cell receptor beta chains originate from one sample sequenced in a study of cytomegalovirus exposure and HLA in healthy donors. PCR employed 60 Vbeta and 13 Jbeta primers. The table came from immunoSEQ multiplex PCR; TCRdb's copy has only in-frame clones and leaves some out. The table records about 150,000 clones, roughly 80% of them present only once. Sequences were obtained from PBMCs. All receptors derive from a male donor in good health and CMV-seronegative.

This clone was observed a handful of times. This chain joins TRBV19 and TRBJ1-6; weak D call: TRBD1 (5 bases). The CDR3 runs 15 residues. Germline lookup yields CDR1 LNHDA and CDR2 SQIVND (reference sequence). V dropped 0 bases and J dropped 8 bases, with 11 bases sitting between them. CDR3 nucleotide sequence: TGTGCCAGTAGTATAGAGACAGCTTTGGATTCACCCCTCCACTTT. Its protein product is CASSIETALDSPLHF.

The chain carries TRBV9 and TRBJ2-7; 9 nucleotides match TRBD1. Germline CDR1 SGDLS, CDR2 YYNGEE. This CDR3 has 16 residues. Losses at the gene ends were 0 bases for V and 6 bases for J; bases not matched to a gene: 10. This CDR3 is CASSVGGLGQGGEQYF. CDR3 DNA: TGTGCCAGCAGCGTAGGAGGGTTGGGACAGGGAGGCGAGCAGTACTTC.